Below are 27 T cell receptor beta chains sequenced from a single sample in a study of vaccination and CD4 T cells after COVID-19. Treatment defined: approximately nine-day PBMC culture with coronavirus spike peptide pools or control peptides (ViraFEST assay). Antigen specificity for these receptors is unknown. Researchers used the Oncomine TCR Beta short-read assay to sequence DNA from cultured CD4+ T cells. Via MiXCR, TCRdb re-called the PCR reads, giving one row per CDR3 protein. This table holds some 10,000 distinct CDR3 sequences, 40% to 45% found once. Sequencing was performed on CD4+ T cells from blood, cultured in vitro. All receptors derive from a human donor who had recovered from COVID-19.

This clonotype was recorded a few times. The chain has TRBV10-3 and TRBJ1-4, with D tentatively TRBD1 (6 bases). V was trimmed by 6 bases and J by 8 bases, leaving 22 bases between them. This CDR3 is 16 amino acids long. CDR1 is ENHRY, CDR2 SYGVKD, per germline. The CDR3 loop is CAISPLAAGDVEKLFF. The DNA for the CDR3 is TGTGCCATCAGCCCTTTGGCGGCAGGGGATGTAGAAAAACTGTTTTTT.

The chain uses TRBV20-1 and TRBJ2-3, with 10 nucleotides matching TRBD2. The ends lost 1 base at V and 2 bases at J; junction bases unmatched: 9. Germline V gene sequence: CDR1 DFQATT, CDR2 SNEGSKA (reference sequence). The CDR3 sequence is 17 residues long. CDR3 bases: TGCAGTGCTAGAGGCAGTCTAGCGGGGGTGAACACAGATACGCAGTATTTT. It translates to CSARGSLAGVNTDTQYF.

This chain connects TRBV12-3 or TRBV12-4 to TRBJ1-1; TRBD1 agrees at 7 bases. Trimming at V came to 6 bases and at J to 2 bases, leaving 6 bases not matched to a gene. CDR3 length: 14 residues. The CDR3 sequence is CASSAGTANTEAFF. DNA of the CDR3: TGTGCCAGCAGCGCCGGGACAGCAAACACTGAAGCTTTCTTT.

The chain uses TRBV12-5 and TRBJ1-5; D gene unclear. The CDR3 contains 14 residues. V lost 0 bases, J lost 9 bases, and 12 bases lay in between. CDR1 and CDR2 from the germline V gene are LGHNT and FRNRAP. Written as DNA, the CDR3 is TGTGCTAGTGGTTTGGTTCCTGGGCCAGGGCCCCAGCATTTT. Amino acid sequence: CASGLVPGPGPQHF.

This clonotype was seen a few times. The rearrangement uses TRBV30 and TRBJ1-5; D might be TRBD1 (5 bases). The CDR3 is 15 amino acids. V lost 2 bases, J lost 3 bases, and 14 bases lay in between. CDR1 is GTSNPN and CDR2 is SVGIG in the germline V gene (reference sequence). As DNA, the CDR3 is TGTGCCTGGAGTTCCCCCCCGGGACCCAATCAGCCCCAGCATTTT. Amino acids: CAWSSPPGPNQPQHF.

The chain has TRBV6-5 and TRBJ1-5, with unresolved D. The CDR3 consists of 14 residues. V was trimmed by 4 bases and J by 3 bases, leaving 10 bases between them. Germline CDR1 is MNHEY and CDR2 is SVGAGI. The CDR3 coding sequence is TGTGCCAGCAGTTCGGGAATAGTCAATCAGCCCCAGCATTTT. Translating gives CASSSGIVNQPQHF.

The V gene is TRBV11-3, the J gene TRBJ2-1; TRBD2 aligns across 7 bases. With 5 bases clipped from V and 2 bases from J, the junction kept 3 bases outside the gene matches. The V gene's germline CDR1 is SGHNT and CDR2 YENEEA. This CDR3 has 14 residues. CDR3 protein: CASSIGTTYNEQFF. The CDR3 coding sequence is TGTGCCAGCAGCATCGGGACTACCTACAATGAGCAGTTCTTC.

The chain recombines TRBV12-3 or TRBV12-4 with TRBJ1-1; D uncertain. The CDR3 consists of 17 residues. V was pared by 0 bases and J by 6 bases, with 20 bases between. Here the CDR3 DNA reads TGTGCCAGCAGTTTAGCCCCATCCTCGTTGGGGAGGGCTGAAGCTTTCTTT. Protein sequence: CASSLAPSSLGRAEAFF.

The chain employs TRBV3-1 and TRBJ1-6, with D possibly being TRBD1 (6 bases). This CDR3 is built from 13 residues. V lost 7 bases to trimming and J lost 10 bases, with 14 bases between them. Per germline, CDR1 LGHDT and CDR2 YNNKEL (reference sequence). The CDR3 nucleotides are TGTGCCAGCAACCGGGGGGGCGGGTCACCCCTCCACTTT. Residues: CASNRGGGSPLHF. Full variable domain (remainder filled in from reference TRBV3-1 and TRBJ1-6): DTAVSQTPKYLVTQMGNDKSIKCEQNLGHDTMYWYKQDSKKFLKIMFSYNNKELIINETVPNRFSPKSPDKAHLNLHINSLELGDSAVYFCASNRGGGSPLHFGNGTRLTVT.

This sequence joins TRBV6-2 or TRBV6-3 and TRBJ2-7, with D unclear. Near its end, the DNA agrees better with TRBJ2-5, so the J call may be wrong. CDR1 is MNHEY and CDR2 is SVGEGT in the germline V gene. The CDR3 is made up of 12 amino acids. The CDR3 DNA follows: TGTGCCAGCAGTTACTTACGAGAGACCCAGTACTTC. As protein: CASSYLRETQYF.

The chain is built from TRBV12-3 or TRBV12-4 and TRBJ1-5; D is perhaps TRBD1 (6 bases). CDR3 length: 15 amino acids. Between the trimmed V and J ends, which lost 6 bases and 5 bases, there was a span of 17 bases. CDR3 nucleotide sequence: TGTGCCAGCAGCATAGACAGGACAGCTTATCAGCCCCAGCATTTT. This encodes CASSIDRTAYQPQHF.

The chain combines TRBV3-1 with TRBJ2-7; 7 nucleotides line up with TRBD1. This CDR3 is built from 15 residues. Losses at the gene ends were 4 bases for V and 5 bases for J; bases not matched to a gene: 11. Looked up from germline, CDR1 is LGHDT and CDR2 is YNNKEL (reference sequence). CDR3 in amino acids: CASSPQGPPLHEQYF. DNA of the CDR3: TGTGCCAGCAGCCCACAGGGGCCCCCCCTGCACGAGCAGTACTTC.

The V gene is TRBV7-9, the J gene TRBJ1-3; the D is unclear. Germline CDR1 and CDR2: SEHNR and FQNEAQ (reference sequence). The CDR3 totals 16 residues. The V end was cut by 1 base, the J end by 4 bases, with 14 bases between. In nucleotides, the CDR3 is TGTGCCAGCAGCTTAGGACGGGTTACAGCGGGAAACACCATATATTTT. It translates to CASSLGRVTAGNTIYF. The full variable domain, with the rest looked up from reference TRBV7-9 and TRBJ1-3, is DTGVSQNPRHKITKRGQNVTFRCDPISEHNRLYWYRQTLGQGPEFLTYFQNEAQLEKSRLLSDRFSAERPKGSFSTLEIQRTEQGDSAMYLCASSLGRVTAGNTIYFGEGSWLTVV.

The CDR3 loop reads CASSRTAGAYEQYF. As DNA, the CDR3 is TGTGCCAGTAGTCGGACAGCGGGCGCTTACGAGCAGTACTTC. The V and J genes are TRBV19 and TRBJ2-7; either TRBD1 or TRBD2 may fit D (6 bases each). Trimming cost V 5 bases and J 4 bases, with 15 bases left between them. The CDR3 runs 14 residues. CDR1 is LNHDA and CDR2 is SQIVND in the germline V gene (reference sequence).

The chain is built from TRBV6-2 or TRBV6-3 and TRBJ2-5, with D uncertain. Germline-derived CDR1 and CDR2 are MNHEY and SVGEGT. CDR3 size: 16 residues. The V end was cut by 8 bases, the J end by 1 base, with 20 bases between. The DNA for the CDR3 is TGTGCCAGCTCCATCGCTCCTTATAGAACCCAAGAGACCCAGTACTTC. Translation gives CASSIAPYRTQETQYF.

This clonotype was picked up a small number of times. V gene TRBV6-1 combines with J gene TRBJ1-6; 12 nucleotides align to TRBD1. Germline loops: CDR1 MNHNS, CDR2 SASEGT. The CDR3 loop spans 16 amino acids. V was clipped by 4 bases and J by 7 bases; unmatched bases: 5. The CDR3 DNA reads as TGTGCCAGCAGTGGGGACAGGGGGCTTCTCAATTCACCCCTCCACTTT. Protein sequence: CASSGDRGLLNSPLHF.

The gene calls are TRBV30 and TRBJ2-1, with 7 nucleotides matching TRBD2. V lost 5 bases, J lost 3 bases, and 4 bases stayed unmatched. This CDR3 contains 13 residues. Germline V gene lookup returns CDR1 GTSNPN and CDR2 SVGIG (reference sequence). CDR3 loop: CAWREDYYNEQFF. The CDR3 nucleotides read TGTGCCTGGCGGGAGGACTACTACAATGAGCAGTTCTTC. Based on the CDR3 plus reference TRBV30 and TRBJ2-1, the full variable domain is SQTIHQWPATLVQPVGSPLSLECTVEGTSNPNLYWYRQAAGRGLQLLFYSVGIGQISSEVPQNLSASRPQDRQFILSSKKLLLSDSGFYLCAWREDYYNEQFFGPGTRLTVL.

V usage is TRBV6-1 and J usage is TRBJ2-7, with D possibly TRBD2 on 6 matching bases. V lost 6 bases to trimming and J lost 4 bases, with 16 bases between them. The CDR3 length is 14 residues. The germline gives CDR1 MNHNS, CDR2 SASEGT. CDR3 DNA sequence: TGTGCCAGCAGCCCAAGCACCGGAGGGTACGAGCAGTACTTC. Translating it yields CASSPSTGGYEQYF.

CDR3 DNA: TGTGCCAGCAGCCTGAGTAGGACTGAAGCTTTCTTT. Protein sequence: CASSLSRTEAFF. This chain connects TRBV7-2 to TRBJ1-1; no definite D call. Deletions cut 5 bases from V and 5 bases from J, with 9 bases between. CDR1 and CDR2 (germline): SGHTA, FQGNSA. There are 12 residues in the CDR3. Variable domain in full (rest from reference TRBV7-2 and TRBJ1-1): GAGVSQSPSNKVTEKGKDVELRCDPISGHTALYWYRQSLGQGLEFLIYFQGNSAPDKSGLPSDRFSAERTGGSVSTLTIQRTQQEDSAVYLCASSLSRTEAFFGQGTRLTVV.

This clonotype was seen more than once but under ten times. This chain links TRBV20-1 with TRBJ2-3; tentatively, D is TRBD1 or TRBD2 (6 bases each). This CDR3 has 14 amino acids. Per germline, CDR1 DFQATT and CDR2 SNEGSKA (reference sequence). V was trimmed by 5 bases and J by 3 bases, leaving 15 bases between them. CDR3 residues: CSARGPHTTDTQYF. CDR3 bases: TGCAGTGCTCGGGGGCCGCACACGACAGATACGCAGTATTTT.

This clonotype was counted once. The J gene is TRBJ2-1, the V gene TRBV7-2, with 11 positions matching TRBD2. CDR3 length: 16 residues. V gave up 4 bases and J gave up 8 bases; unmatched junction bases: 10. Germline V CDR1 and CDR2: SGHTA, FQGNSA. This chain's CDR3 is CASSSSLAGGADEQFF. The CDR3 bases are TGTGCCAGCAGCTCATCCTTAGCGGGGGGGGCCGATGAGCAGTTCTTC. Full variable domain (rest looked up from reference TRBV7-2 and TRBJ2-1): GAGVSQSPSNKVTEKGKDVELRCDPISGHTALYWYRQSLGQGLEFLIYFQGNSAPDKSGLPSDRFSAERTGGSVSTLTIQRTQQEDSAVYLCASSSSLAGGADEQFFGPGTRLTVL.

This clonotype was detected only a few times. The rearrangement links TRBV12-3 or TRBV12-4 to TRBJ1-1, with D unclear. With 1 base removed from V and 1 base from J, the gap between germline ends came to 7 bases. CDR3 length: 14 amino acids. The CDR3 protein is CASSLGLENTEAFF. CDR3 nucleotide sequence: TGTGCCAGCAGTTTAGGGCTGGAGAACACTGAAGCTTTCTTT.

This sequence joins TRBV20-1 and TRBJ2-2, with D perhaps given as TRBD1 or TRBD2 (5 bases each). The CDR3 has 16 residues. Per the germline V gene, CDR1 is DFQATT and CDR2 is SNEGSKA (reference sequence). V dropped 1 base and J dropped 3 bases, with 15 bases sitting between them. CDR3 in DNA: TGCAGTGCTAGAGGACTTTGGGGGACCGACACCGGGGAGCTGTTTTTT. As protein: CSARGLWGTDTGELFF.

The chain has TRBV6-2 or TRBV6-3 and TRBJ2-7, with 10 bases that match TRBD2. In germline, CDR1 is MNHEY, CDR2 SVGEGT. This CDR3 has 20 residues. Trimming cost V 4 bases and J 1 base; bases outside gene matches: 19. The CDR3 here is CASSFNSLGLAGAASYEQYF. Written as DNA, the CDR3 is TGTGCCAGCAGTTTCAACAGCCTTGGGCTAGCGGGGGCCGCTTCCTACGAGCAGTACTTC.

In this sample, this clonotype turned up once. The chain couples TRBV7-9 to TRBJ1-2; a possible D gene is TRBD1 (5 bases). CDR1 SEHNR and CDR2 FQNEAQ come from the germline V gene (reference sequence). V lost 5 bases to trimming and J lost 1 base, with 14 bases between them. This CDR3 spans 15 amino acids. Here the CDR3 DNA reads TGTGCCAGCAGCCCCCGGACAAGGATTAACTATGGCTACACCTTC. Its protein product is CASSPRTRINYGYTF.

The rearrangement uses TRBV15 and TRBJ2-3, with no clear D. This CDR3 has 17 amino acids. Germline CDR1 LNHNV, CDR2 YYDKDF (reference sequence). Trimming left V 1 base short and J 0 bases short, with 14 bases between. The CDR3 coding sequence is TGTGCCACCAGCAGAGGGGTTCGGACGGGTAGCACAGATACGCAGTATTTT. Encoded protein: CATSRGVRTGSTDTQYF.

The chain couples TRBV30 to TRBJ1-1; D is unresolved. V was trimmed by 4 bases and J by 2 bases, leaving 11 bases between them. Germline CDR1 GTSNPN, CDR2 SVGIG (reference sequence). The CDR3 totals 13 residues. CDR3 in DNA: TGTGCCTGGAAAGGACTATTAAACACTGAAGCTTTCTTT. The encoded protein is CAWKGLLNTEAFF.